This T cell receptor (beta chain) emerged from a study of blood T cell repertoires in COVID-19. Whole-study context: Sites in the United States, Italy and Spain provided acute and convalescent COVID-19 samples. PBMCs, B-cell-depleted T cells, or T cells were the source of the cDNA or gDNA that made up the material.

The germline gives CDR1 SGHTA, CDR2 FQGNSA. Unmatched junction bases numbered 7, after V lost 4 bases and J lost 5 bases. The CDR3 sequence is 15 residues long. Under the authors' procedure: From reference gene primer amplification, estimates of nucleated cell counts were derived. The repertoire was sequenced with immunoSEQ multiplex PCR; TCRdb's copy has only in-frame clones and lacks some. V, J and clone size were drawn from that table, and D and trimming were deduced from the DNA. The sample lists some 230,000 clones, 80% to 85% seen once, with roughly 2.3% in the top ten. The chain carries TRBV7-2 and TRBJ2-5; 10 nucleotides match TRBD2. Source material: peripheral blood. The sequence was collected from a woman aged 55-70 years with acute or convalescent COVID-19. The CDR3 spells CASSSSGGASETQYF. The CDR3, as DNA: TGTGCCAGCAGCTCCAGCGGGGGGGCCAGTGAGACCCAGTACTTC.